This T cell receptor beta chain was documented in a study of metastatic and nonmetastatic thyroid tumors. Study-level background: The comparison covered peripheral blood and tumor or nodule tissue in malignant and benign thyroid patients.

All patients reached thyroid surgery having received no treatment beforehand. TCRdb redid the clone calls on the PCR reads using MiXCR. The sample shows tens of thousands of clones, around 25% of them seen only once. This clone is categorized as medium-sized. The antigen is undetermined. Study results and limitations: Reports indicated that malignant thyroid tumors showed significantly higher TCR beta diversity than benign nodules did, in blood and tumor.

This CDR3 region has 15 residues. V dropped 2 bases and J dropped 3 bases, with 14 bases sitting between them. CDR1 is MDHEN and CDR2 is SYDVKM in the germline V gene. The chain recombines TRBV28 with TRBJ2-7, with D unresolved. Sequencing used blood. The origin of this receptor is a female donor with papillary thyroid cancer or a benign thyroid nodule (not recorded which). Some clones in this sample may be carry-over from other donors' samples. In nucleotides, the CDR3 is TGTGCCAGCAGTTTAGAGCAATTGGCCTACTACGAGCAGTACTTC. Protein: CASSLEQLAYYEQYF.